This TCR beta chain was sequenced during a study of T cell repertoires in cytomegalovirus infection. Study context: HLA-B-restricted CMV epitopes that are well studied, plus recently identified HLA-C-restricted ones, were used by the study. Both a matching HLA type and CMV infection were indicated by public TCR beta signatures. Notes on the study in general: Summed frequency of public TCR beta families distinguished CMV carriers with the relevant HLA. Ex vivo responses were dominated by HLA-C-restricted CMV-specific TCR beta clonotypes.

The CDR3 is made up of 14 amino acids. Germline assignment: CDR1 LGHNA and CDR2 YNFKEQ. Trimming shortened V by 1 base and J by 3 bases, and 9 bases separated the two germline ends. This clonotype was observed many times. Its antigen remains unknown. A single record per CDR3 protein comes from TCRdb applying MiXCR to the reads. The repertoire holds about 110,000 distinct CDR3 sequences, with 25% to 35% as singletons. Here the sequenced sample was CD8+ T cells from cultured PBMCs, taken from culture after CMV antigen stimulation. The clonotype originates from a human donor in good health (CMV status not recorded). Some clones in this sample may be carry-over from other donors' samples. The V and J genes are TRBV4-2 and TRBJ1-1, with D maybe TRBD1 (6 bases). CDR3 nucleotides: TGTGCCAGCAGCCAAGGGGGGGCGGACACTGAAGCTTTCTTT. It translates to CASSQGGADTEAFF.